This T cell receptor (beta chain) was retrieved from a study of blood T cell repertoires in COVID-19. Study in general: Material from acute and convalescent COVID-19 was sourced from the United States, Italy and Spain. PBMCs, B-cell-depleted T cells, or T cells provided the cDNA or gDNA that made up the material.

The CDR3 runs to 11 residues. Trimming stripped 0 bases from V and 7 bases from J, with 3 bases between. Per germline, CDR1 DFQATT and CDR2 SNEGSKA (reference sequence). Original data processing: Quantification of nucleated cells was approximated via reference gene primer amplification. Sequencing used immunoSEQ multiplex PCR; TCRdb keeps in-frame clones, though not all of them. For V, J and clone size, that table is used; D and trimming come from the DNA. The repertoire consists of 90,000 or so clones, with around 91% occurring once and the leading ten covering around 4.7%. Sequenced input: peripheral blood. The receptor was derived from a woman of 80 years or more with active or convalescent COVID-19. The V call is TRBV20-1, the J call TRBJ1-4; D is uncertain. The CDR3 DNA follows: TGCAGTGCTAGAGATAGTGAAAAACTGTTTTTT. It yields the protein CSARDSEKLFF.